This T cell receptor beta chain comes out of a study of CD8+ T cells in alopecia areata. For the study at large: The study gave treated patients oral tofacitinib at 5 to 10 mg twice daily. Notes on the study in general: Although TCR sharing was seen in mice, sharing across patients was less clear, possibly for HLA-related reasons. Persistence during tofacitinib was seen for many expanded lesional clones in scalp and blood. Among the top 100, expanded CD8+ clones, as well as scalp clonality, were significantly decreased by tofacitinib.

As to this clone: Its antigen is unidentified.

Treatment defined: oral pan-JAK inhibitor, 5-10 mg twice daily. Trimming pared 0 bases from V and 2 bases from J, leaving 8 bases between. The germline V gene encodes CDR1 GTSNPN and CDR2 SVGIG (reference sequence). This CDR3 region has 14 residues. RNA, once extracted, was reverse transcribed into cDNA for use as the sequencing template. The data were produced by immunoSEQ multiplex PCR, yet TCRdb's version contains in-frame clones alone and is incomplete. The data contain fewer than 250,000 clones, over 55% of them singletons. This sample comprised CD4+ T cells sorted from blood, obtained at week 24, from a patient treated with tofacitinib. This sequence joins TRBV30 and TRBJ1-3; D is undetermined. The TCR was taken from a human donor with alopecia areata. CDR3 sequence: CAWSVINPGNTIYF. In nucleotides, the CDR3 is TGTGCCTGGAGTGTAATCAACCCTGGAAACACCATATATTTT.